These T cell receptor beta chains were read from a single sample in a study of monozygotic twins with inflammatory bowel disease. TCRdb processed the 5' RACE reads again and assigns one entry to each CDR3 protein, with no DNA. The listing records some 300,000 distinct CDR3 sequences. The sequencing input was blood. All receptors come from a human donor with ulcerative colitis or Crohn's disease, or a healthy co-twin of an affected twin (not recorded which). The CDR3 runs from the conserved cysteine through the conserved F or W.

TRBV7-2,TRBJ2-5,CASSQGGGRWEAQYF
TRBV3-1,TRBJ2-1,CTSSQGGEQFF
TRBV24-1,TRBJ2-2,CATSDSRAGGPSGELFF
TRBV5-4,TRBJ2-3,CASSFFSVSDTQYF
TRBV4-3,TRBJ2-3,CASSPFEADTQYF
TRBV12-3/TRBV12-4,TRBJ2-3,CASIISGLGIDTQYF
TRBV24-1,TRBJ2-6,CATGSAGANVLTF
TRBV4-3,TRBJ2-6,CASSQGLAQSGANVLTF
TRBV12-3/TRBV12-4,TRBJ2-1,CASSPWRTVSYNEQFF
TRBV5-1,TRBJ1-1,CASSSTSTGGTEAFF
TRBV7-8,TRBJ2-6,CASSLGGGNVLTF
TRBV4-2,TRBJ2-1,CASSQEMVFGPSGAYNEQFF
TRBV20-1,TRBJ2-2,CSASTGTQNTGELFF
TRBV7-2,TRBJ2-7,CASSTGGAISYEQYF
TRBV4-3,TRBJ2-3,CASSQDRRPPDTQYF
TRBV5-1,TRBJ2-7,CASSFSLAYEQYF
TRBV9,TRBJ2-1,CASSTGTTKDNEQFF
TRBV2,TRBJ1-2,CASKNTGQPGGYTF
TRBV7-8,TRBJ2-3,CASSSRLAGTDTQYF
TRBV7-2,TRBJ1-2,CASSLLGLYYGYTF
TRBV7-9,TRBJ1-1,CASSLAGAENTEAFF
TRBV30,TRBJ2-3,CAWLKDTDTQYF
TRBV14,TRBJ2-1,CASSQVTGRAPNEQFF
TRBV6-1,TRBJ1-5,CASRGDRAQGQPQHF
TRBV28,TRBJ2-3,CASSLGGISEDTQYF
TRBV10-3,TRBJ2-1,CAIRVDSGTVNEQFF
TRBV12-3/TRBV12-4,TRBJ1-5,CASSKDREANQPQHF
TRBV6-1,TRBJ2-2,CASRIVGFPGELFF
TRBV28,TRBJ1-5,CASSGGTATNQPQHF
TRBV7-2,TRBJ2-1,CASSLVTGVSNEQFF
TRBV2,TRBJ2-1,CASSESDTASPLYNEQFF
TRBV12-3/TRBV12-4,TRBJ2-4,CASSSDLGNIQYF
TRBV5-1,TRBJ2-1,CASRRSGYNEQFF
TRBV3-1,TRBJ1-5,CASSQAAHNQPQHF
TRBV12-3/TRBV12-4,TRBJ2-7,CASSLNYRSSYEQYF
TRBV20-1,TRBJ1-5,CSARDPSVPGPRNQPQHF
TRBV7-2,TRBJ2-5,CASSPRQGNPETQYF
TRBV5-1,TRBJ2-7,CASSRDYYEQYF
TRBV7-2,TRBJ2-5,CASSLATRLETQYF
TRBV3-1,TRBJ1-5,CASSQVGGQPQHF
TRBV7-2,TRBJ1-3,CASSPAGTSGNTIYF
TRBV6-2/TRBV6-3,TRBJ2-2,CASSYVGTGGSSGELFF
TRBV27,TRBJ2-7,CASMARGHDYEQYF
TRBV7-2,TRBJ2-1,CASSLVSSGGAGNEQFF
TRBV20-1,TRBJ2-3,CSATRPGVADTQYF
TRBV7-2,TRBJ1-6,CASSSDRGKFKPLHF
TRBV27,TRBJ2-7,CASSSLLPEQYF
TRBV12-3/TRBV12-4,TRBJ2-5,CASSSSGGPGETQYF
TRBV28,TRBJ1-5,CASSFGGGRQPQHF
TRBV7-8,TRBJ2-7,CASSSEGTGGYEQYF
TRBV6-2/TRBV6-3,TRBJ2-6,CASSDWGSSGANVLTF
TRBV12-3/TRBV12-4,TRBJ2-1,CASSFREYNEQFF
TRBV29-1,TRBJ2-7,CSVEDLSSGRYEQYF
TRBV12-3/TRBV12-4,TRBJ1-2,CASSVTRRGAGYTF
TRBV6-5,TRBJ2-3,CASSYSIMDTQYF
TRBV6-2/TRBV6-3,TRBJ2-1,CASIKQAGGDEQFF
TRBV11-2,TRBJ1-6,CASRPRGSSNSPLHF
TRBV7-2,TRBJ2-7,CASSPPPAGAYEQYF